Shown below are 14 T cell receptor beta chains from a single sample sequenced in a study of cytomegalovirus exposure and HLA in healthy donors. It was with 60 Vbeta and 13 Jbeta primers that the PCR ran. Clones were read by immunoSEQ multiplex PCR, and TCRdb kept only the in-frame ones, dropping some. The repertoire holds approximately 110,000 clones, with over 65% as singletons. Sequencing was performed on PBMCs. These TCRs come from a woman aged 18-35 years in good health and CMV-seronegative.

The genes are TRBV2 and TRBJ2-1; D is undetermined. V shed 7 bases and J shed 2 bases, with 12 bases lying between them. The CDR3 spans 14 residues. Germline CDR1 and CDR2: SNHLY and FYNNEI. CDR3 bases: TGTGCCAGCATGGCAGTCACGACCTACAATGAGCAGTTCTTC. It is translated as CASMAVTTYNEQFF.

As regards this clone: One end of the junction does not line up with germline, which may come from a read error. V and J are TRBV6-6 and TRBJ1-1, with 7 bases lining up with TRBD1. The V gene's germline CDR1 is MNHNY and CDR2 SVGAGI (reference sequence). CDR3 length: 14 amino acids. CDR3 sequence: CAGSYSQGQTEAFF. Written as DNA, the CDR3 is TGTGCCGGCAGTTACTCACAGGGGCAGACTGAAGCTTTCTTT.

On this clone: Distinct nucleotide sequences in the sample also encode this CDR3. The chain couples TRBV7-2 to TRBJ1-5, with TRBD1 as a possible D gene (6 bases). The CDR3 sequence is 15 residues long. V lost 0 bases to trimming and J lost 5 bases, with 11 bases between them. CDR1 is SGHTA, CDR2 FQGNSA, per germline. For the CDR3, the DNA is TGTGCCAGCAGCTTAGCACAGGGATTCGATCAGCCCCAGCATTTT. As protein: CASSLAQGFDQPQHF. Supplemented by reference TRBV7-2 and TRBJ1-5, the full variable domain reads GAGVSQSPSNKVTEKGKDVELRCDPISGHTALYWYRQSLGQGLEFLIYFQGNSAPDKSGLPSDRFSAERTGGSVSTLTIQRTQQEDSAVYLCASSLAQGFDQPQHFGDGTRLSIL.

In nucleotides, the CDR3 is TGTGCCAGCAGCCAGCGGGAGGGCCTGTACAATGAGCAGTTCTTC. As protein: CASSQREGLYNEQFF. V usage is TRBV7-8 and J usage is TRBJ2-1; 10 positions agree with TRBD2. Losses at the gene ends were 5 bases for V and 4 bases for J; bases not matched to a gene: 5. Germline lookup yields CDR1 SGHVS and CDR2 FQNEAQ. The CDR3 has 15 amino acids.

This chain links TRBV4-1 with TRBJ1-1; D remains ambiguous. There are 15 residues in the CDR3. Germline V gene lookup returns CDR1 MGHRA and CDR2 YSYEKL. The germline V and J ends were trimmed by 3 bases and 1 base, with 12 bases remaining between them. DNA for the CDR3: TGCGCCAGCAGCCACCAAGATACAGCGAACACTGAAGCTTTCTTT. It translates to CASSHQDTANTEAFF.

This clone showed up just once. The chain couples TRBV2 to TRBJ2-7; 7 bases are a match to TRBD2. The CDR3 spans 16 residues. The V segment lost 0 bases and the J segment 3 bases; nucleotides outside the gene matches: 8. From germline, CDR1 is SNHLY and CDR2 FYNNEI. Here the CDR3 reads CASSEADFGLDYEQYF. CDR3 coding DNA: TGTGCCAGCAGTGAAGCCGATTTCGGACTAGACTACGAGCAGTACTTC.

The V call is TRBV4-3, the J call TRBJ2-2; 11 bases are a match to TRBD2. V trimming: 5 bases; J trimming: 7 bases; junction bases outside the gene matches: 9. The CDR3 contains 16 residues. The germline CDR1 and CDR2 sequences are LGHNA and YSLEER. This CDR3 is CASSGRSGGAVGELFF. The CDR3 nucleotides read TGCGCCAGCAGCGGCCGTAGCGGGGGGGCCGTCGGGGAGCTGTTTTTT.

The gene calls are TRBV5-6 and TRBJ1-2, with 8 positions matching TRBD1. Germline V gene sequence: CDR1 SGHDT, CDR2 YYEEEE. The length of the CDR3 is 15 residues. The junction had 9 bases not matched to a gene; V was cut back by 4 bases and J by 4 bases. In DNA form, the CDR3 reads TGTGCCAGCAGCATAGAGACAGGGGTTTCCTATGGCTACACCTTC. This encodes CASSIETGVSYGYTF.

The chain combines TRBV7-2 with TRBJ2-1; TRBD2 aligns across 10 bases. The CDR3 totals 15 residues. Losses at the gene ends were 4 bases for V and 9 bases for J; bases not matched to a gene: 9. The germline V gene has CDR1 SGHTA and CDR2 FQGNSA. The CDR3 spells CASSSSSGLAPEQFF. CDR3 sequence (DNA): TGTGCCAGCAGCTCCTCGTCGGGACTAGCGCCTGAGCAGTTCTTC.

This CDR3 is CASSARHGEQFF. CDR3 DNA sequence: TGTGCCAGCAGCGCCAGACACGGTGAGCAGTTCTTC. The chain couples TRBV9 to TRBJ2-1; D is unresolved. V was shortened by 3 bases and J by 9 bases, with 10 bases between the two germline ends. The CDR3 covers 12 residues. Germline assignment: CDR1 SGDLS and CDR2 YYNGEE. Filled out from reference TRBV9 and TRBJ2-1, the complete variable domain reads DSGVTQTPKHLITATGQRVTLRCSPRSGDLSVYWYQQSLDQGLQFLIQYYNGEERAKGNILERFSAQQFPDLHSELNLSSLELGDSALYFCASSARHGEQFFGPGTRLTVL.

V usage is TRBV7-2 and J usage is TRBJ1-5; 10 bases map to TRBD1. V shed 4 bases, J shed 2 bases, and the junction held 5 bases outside the gene matches. The CDR3 length is 16 residues. Looked up from germline, CDR1 is SGHTA and CDR2 is FQGNSA. The DNA for the CDR3 is TGTGCCAGCAGCTCCTCCGGGACAGGGGGCAATCAGCCCCAGCATTTT. Translation: CASSSSGTGGNQPQHF.

J is TRBJ1-2 and V is TRBV5-8, with 7 bases identical to TRBD1. CDR1 SGHTS and CDR2 YDEGEE come from the germline V gene. V lost 4 bases and J lost 1; bases outside the gene matches: 10. The CDR3 runs to 16 residues. The CDR3 nucleotides are TGTGCCAGCAGCCCGGAGGGACAGTCACTTAACTATGGCTACACCTTC. Its translation: CASSPEGQSLNYGYTF.

The J gene is TRBJ1-1, the V gene TRBV9; 7 nucleotides align to TRBD1. The CDR3 is 15 residues long. In germline, CDR1 is SGDLS, CDR2 YYNGEE. The V and J ends lost 6 bases and 5 bases, in that order; junction bases with no gene match: 13. DNA of the CDR3: TGTGCCAGCACCCAAGTCGGGACACAGGGGACTGAAGCTTTCTTT. Amino acids: CASTQVGTQGTEAFF.

CDR3 DNA: TGTGCCAGTAGTATAGATGCAGGGGCGCAGGGGGAGCTGTTTTTT. As protein: CASSIDAGAQGELFF. The chain joins TRBV19 to TRBJ2-2; the D gene is possibly TRBD1 (6 bases). V lost 0 bases to trimming and J lost 8 bases, with 13 bases between them. Germline-derived CDR1 and CDR2 are LNHDA and SQIVND (reference sequence). CDR3 size: 15 residues. The full variable domain, rest sourced from reference TRBV19 and TRBJ2-2, is DGGITQSPKYLFRKEGQNVTLSCEQNLNHDAMYWYRQDPGQGLRLIYYSQIVNDFQKGDIAEGYSVSREKKESFPLTVTSAQKNPTAFYLCASSIDAGAQGELFFGEGSRLTVL.